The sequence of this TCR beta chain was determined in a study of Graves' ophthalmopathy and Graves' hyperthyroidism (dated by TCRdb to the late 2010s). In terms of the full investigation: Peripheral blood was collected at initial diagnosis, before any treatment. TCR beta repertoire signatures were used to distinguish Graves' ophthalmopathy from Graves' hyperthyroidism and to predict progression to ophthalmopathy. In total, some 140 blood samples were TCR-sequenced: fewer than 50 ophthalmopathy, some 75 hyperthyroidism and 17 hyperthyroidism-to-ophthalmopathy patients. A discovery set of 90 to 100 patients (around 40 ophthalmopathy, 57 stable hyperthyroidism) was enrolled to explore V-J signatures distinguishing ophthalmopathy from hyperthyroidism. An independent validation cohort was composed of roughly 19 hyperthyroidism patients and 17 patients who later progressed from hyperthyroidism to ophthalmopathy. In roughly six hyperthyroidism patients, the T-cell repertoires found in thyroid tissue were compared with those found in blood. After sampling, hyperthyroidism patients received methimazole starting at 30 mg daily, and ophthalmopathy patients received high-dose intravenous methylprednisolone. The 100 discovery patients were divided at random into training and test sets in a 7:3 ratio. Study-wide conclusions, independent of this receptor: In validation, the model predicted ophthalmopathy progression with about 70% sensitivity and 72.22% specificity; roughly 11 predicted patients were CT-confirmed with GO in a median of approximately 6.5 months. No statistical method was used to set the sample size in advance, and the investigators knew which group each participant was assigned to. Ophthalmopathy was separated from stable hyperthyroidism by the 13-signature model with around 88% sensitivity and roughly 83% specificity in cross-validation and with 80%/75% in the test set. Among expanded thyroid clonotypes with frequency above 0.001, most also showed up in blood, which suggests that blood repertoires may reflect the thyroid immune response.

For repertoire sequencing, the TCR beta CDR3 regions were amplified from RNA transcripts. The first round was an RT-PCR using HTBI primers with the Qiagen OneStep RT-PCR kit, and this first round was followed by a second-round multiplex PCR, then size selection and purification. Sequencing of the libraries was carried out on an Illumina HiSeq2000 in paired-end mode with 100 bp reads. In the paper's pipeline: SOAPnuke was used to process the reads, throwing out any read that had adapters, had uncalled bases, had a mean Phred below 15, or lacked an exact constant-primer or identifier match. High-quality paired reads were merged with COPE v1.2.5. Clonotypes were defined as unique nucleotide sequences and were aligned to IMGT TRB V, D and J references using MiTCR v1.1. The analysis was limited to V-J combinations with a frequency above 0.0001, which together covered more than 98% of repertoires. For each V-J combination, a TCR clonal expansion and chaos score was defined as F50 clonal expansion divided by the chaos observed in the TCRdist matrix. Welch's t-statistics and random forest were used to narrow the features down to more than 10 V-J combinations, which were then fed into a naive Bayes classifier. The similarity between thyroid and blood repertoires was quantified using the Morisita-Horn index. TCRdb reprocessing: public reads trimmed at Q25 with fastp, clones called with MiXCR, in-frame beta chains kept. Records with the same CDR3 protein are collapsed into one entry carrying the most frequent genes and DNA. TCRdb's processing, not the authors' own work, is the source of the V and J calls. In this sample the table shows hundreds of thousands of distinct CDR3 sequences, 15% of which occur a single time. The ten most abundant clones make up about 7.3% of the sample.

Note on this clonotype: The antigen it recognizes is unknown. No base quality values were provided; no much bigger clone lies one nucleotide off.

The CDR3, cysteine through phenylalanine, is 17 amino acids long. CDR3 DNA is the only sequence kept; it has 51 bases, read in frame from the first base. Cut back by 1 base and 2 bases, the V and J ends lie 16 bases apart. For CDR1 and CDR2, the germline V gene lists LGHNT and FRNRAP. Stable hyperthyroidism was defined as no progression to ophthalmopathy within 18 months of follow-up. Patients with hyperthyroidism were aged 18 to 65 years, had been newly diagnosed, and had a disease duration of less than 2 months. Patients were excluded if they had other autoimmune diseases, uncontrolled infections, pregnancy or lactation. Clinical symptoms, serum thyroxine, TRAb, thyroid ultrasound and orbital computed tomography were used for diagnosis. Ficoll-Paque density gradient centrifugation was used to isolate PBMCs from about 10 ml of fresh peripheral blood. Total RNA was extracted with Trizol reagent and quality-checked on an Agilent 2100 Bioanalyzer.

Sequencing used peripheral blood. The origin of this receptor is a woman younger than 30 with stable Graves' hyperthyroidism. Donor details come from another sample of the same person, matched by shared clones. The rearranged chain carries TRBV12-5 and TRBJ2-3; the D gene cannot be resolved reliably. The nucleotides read TGTGCTAGTGGTTTGGGGGGTTTTGGGTCTCTCACAGATACGCAGTATTTT. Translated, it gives CASGLGGFGSLTDTQYF.